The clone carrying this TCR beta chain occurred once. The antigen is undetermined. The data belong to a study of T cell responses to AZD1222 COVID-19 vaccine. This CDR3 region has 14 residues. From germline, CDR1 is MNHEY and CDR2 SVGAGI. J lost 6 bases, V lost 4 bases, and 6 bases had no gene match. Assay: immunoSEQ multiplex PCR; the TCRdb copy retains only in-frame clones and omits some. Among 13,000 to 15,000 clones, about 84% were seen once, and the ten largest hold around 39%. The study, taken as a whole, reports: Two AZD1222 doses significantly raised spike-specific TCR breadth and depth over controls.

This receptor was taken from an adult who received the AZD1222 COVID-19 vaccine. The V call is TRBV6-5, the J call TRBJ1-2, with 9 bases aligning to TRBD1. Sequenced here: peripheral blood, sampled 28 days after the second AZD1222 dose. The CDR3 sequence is CASSSPGQGNGYTF. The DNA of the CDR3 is TGTGCCAGCAGTTCCCCGGGACAGGGTAATGGCTACACCTTC.